The 10 T cell receptor beta chains below all came from one sample that was sequenced in a study of blood T cell repertoires in COVID-19. Assay: immunoSEQ multiplex PCR; the TCRdb copy retains only in-frame clones and omits some. Here the sample spans a few hundred thousand clones, roughly four fifths being singletons. The specimen sequenced was peripheral blood. These TCRs come from a woman older than 75 with COVID-19, enrolled during active disease.

The count of this clone is one. The chain links TRBV19 to TRBJ1-5, with unresolved D. Germline V gene sequence: CDR1 LNHDA, CDR2 SQIVND (reference sequence). The germline V and J ends were trimmed by 3 bases and 3 bases, with 6 bases remaining between them. The CDR3 spans 13 residues. The CDR3 nucleotides are TGTGCCAGTAGTATTATGGCCAATCAGCCCCAGCATTTT. Residues: CASSIMANQPQHF. The whole variable domain, filled in from reference TRBV19 and TRBJ1-5, reads DGGITQSPKYLFRKEGQNVTLSCEQNLNHDAMYWYRQDPGQGLRLIYYSQIVNDFQKGDIAEGYSVSREKKESFPLTVTSAQKNPTAFYLCASSIMANQPQHFGDGTRLSIL.

The chain joins TRBV5-5 to TRBJ1-3, with no clear D. V dropped 3 bases and J dropped 7 bases, with 8 bases sitting between them. CDR1 SGHKS and CDR2 YYEKEE come from the germline V gene (reference sequence). CDR3 size: 12 residues. As DNA, the CDR3 is TGTGCCAGCAGCTCCCAACTGAACACCATATATTTT. Translated: CASSSQLNTIYF. The complete variable domain, with remaining parts taken from reference TRBV5-5 and TRBJ1-3, reads DAGVTQSPTHLIKTRGQQVTLRCSPISGHKSVSWYQQVLGQGPQFIFQYYEKEERGRGNFPDRFSARQFPNYSSELNVNALLLGDSALYLCASSSQLNTIYFGEGSWLTVV.

The chain couples TRBV20-1 to TRBJ2-7, with 7 bases that match TRBD1. CDR1 is DFQATT and CDR2 is SNEGSKA in the germline V gene (reference sequence). The CDR3 spans 11 residues. V was clipped by 6 bases and J by 6 bases; unmatched bases: 5. The CDR3 loop is CSAPGQLEQYF. CDR3 nucleotides: TGCAGTGCCCCGGGACAGCTCGAGCAGTACTTC.

This chain joins TRBV4-3 and TRBJ2-3; TRBD2 agrees at 11 bases. Germline CDR1 and CDR2: LGHNA and YSLEER. The V segment lost 0 bases and the J segment 0 bases; nucleotides outside the gene matches: 11. This CDR3 region has 20 residues. CDR3 in DNA: TGCGCCAGCAGCCAAGATAGTCTAGCGGGAGGTCGACTTAGCACAGATACGCAGTATTTT. Translating gives CASSQDSLAGGRLSTDTQYF.

This chain joins TRBV24-1 and TRBJ1-5; 7 bases map to TRBD1. The CDR3 spans 15 residues. Germline V CDR1 and CDR2: KGHDR, SFDVKD. Trimming at V came to 3 bases and at J to 2 bases, leaving 3 bases not matched to a gene. This CDR3 is CATSDPGQRNQPQHF. CDR3 nucleotide sequence: TGTGCCACCAGTGATCCGGGACAGCGCAATCAGCCCCAGCATTTT.

The chain combines TRBV7-6 with TRBJ2-1; 8 positions agree with TRBD2. This CDR3 comprises 17 residues. Germline V lookup: CDR1 SGHVS, CDR2 FNYEAQ. V dropped 1 base and J dropped 6; count of bases not matched to a gene: 11. This CDR3 is CASSLVYTAGGPNEQFF. The CDR3 DNA sequence: TGTGCCAGCAGCTTAGTCTACACGGCGGGGGGCCCCAATGAGCAGTTCTTC.

This clone was recorded a few times. The CDR3 DNA follows: TGCGCCAGCAGCCAAGATCAGGCTAGCGCCTACAATGAGCAGTTCTTC. As protein: CASSQDQASAYNEQFF. The V call is TRBV4-1, the J call TRBJ2-1, with D possibly matching TRBD2 (6 bases). The CDR3 runs to 16 residues. Germline lookup yields CDR1 MGHRA and CDR2 YSYEKL. Trimming removed 0 bases at V and 2 bases at J, with 11 bases between.

The rearrangement uses TRBV4-1 and TRBJ2-7; 7 bases are shared with TRBD2. The CDR3 length is 18 residues. Germline V gives CDR1 MGHRA, CDR2 YSYEKL. V lost 0 bases to trimming and J lost 5 bases; unmatched junction nucleotides: 16. Here the CDR3 DNA reads TGCGCCAGCAGCCAAGATCCACGACTAGCAACCCCCAGGGACGAGCAGTACTTC. Protein product: CASSQDPRLATPRDEQYF.

This clone was counted a few times. The chain recombines TRBV5-1 with TRBJ1-2, with 8 bases matching TRBD1. Germline CDR1 reads SGHRS; CDR2 reads YFSETQ. V shed 4 bases and J 11 bases; nucleotides not matched to a gene: 13. This CDR3 has 14 amino acids. The CDR3 DNA reads TGCGCCAGCAGCCGGGCGACAGGGGAAGTCTCGTACACCTTC. Amino acid sequence: CASSRATGEVSYTF.

V is TRBV28 and J is TRBJ1-1, with a weak D call TRBD1 (5 bases). Germline values: CDR1 MDHEN, CDR2 SYDVKM. The CDR3 loop spans 15 amino acids. The V gene lost 5 bases and the J gene lost 3 bases, with 16 bases spanning the gap. In DNA, the CDR3 is TGTGCCAGCAGTGTCATGGGCAGGGTTGACACTGAAGCTTTCTTT. Protein: CASSVMGRVDTEAFF.